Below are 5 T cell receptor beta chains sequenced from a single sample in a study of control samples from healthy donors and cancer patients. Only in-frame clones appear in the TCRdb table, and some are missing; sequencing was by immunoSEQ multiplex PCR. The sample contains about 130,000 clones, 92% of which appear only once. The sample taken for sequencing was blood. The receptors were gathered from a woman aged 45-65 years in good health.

CDR3 DNA: TGTGCCAGCACAAGAATAGGGGTCATGAACACTGAAGCTTTCTTT. This encodes CASTRIGVMNTEAFF. The V gene is TRBV6-5, the J gene TRBJ1-1, with a tentative D call TRBD1 (5 bases). Germline CDR1 reads MNHEY; CDR2 reads SVGAGI. The CDR3 runs to 15 residues. V was cut by 7 bases and J by 0 bases, with 15 bases left in between.

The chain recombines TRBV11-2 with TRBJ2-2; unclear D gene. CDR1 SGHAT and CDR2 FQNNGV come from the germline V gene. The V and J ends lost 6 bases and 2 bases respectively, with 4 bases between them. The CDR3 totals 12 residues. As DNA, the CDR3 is TGTGCCAGCAGGAAAAACACCGGGGAGCTGTTTTTT. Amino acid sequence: CASRKNTGELFF.

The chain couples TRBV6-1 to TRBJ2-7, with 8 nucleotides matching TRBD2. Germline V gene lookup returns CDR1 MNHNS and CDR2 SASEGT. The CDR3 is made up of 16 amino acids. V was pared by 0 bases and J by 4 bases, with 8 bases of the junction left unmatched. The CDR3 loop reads CASSEAAGGASYEQYF. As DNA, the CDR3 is TGTGCCAGCAGTGAAGCGGCGGGGGGCGCCTCATACGAGCAGTACTTC.

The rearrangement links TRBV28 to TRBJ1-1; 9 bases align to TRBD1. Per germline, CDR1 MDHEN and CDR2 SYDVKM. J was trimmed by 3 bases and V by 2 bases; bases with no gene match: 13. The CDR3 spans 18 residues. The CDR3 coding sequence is TGTGCCAGCAGTTTAGAGGGGACAGGGTCTCGGGGTGACACTGAAGCTTTCTTT. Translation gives CASSLEGTGSRGDTEAFF. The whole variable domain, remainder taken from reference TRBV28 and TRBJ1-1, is DVKVTQSSRYLVKRTGEKVFLECVQDMDHENMFWYRQDPGLGLRLIYFSYDVKMKEKGDIPEGYSVSREKKERFSLILESASTNQTSMYLCASSLEGTGSRGDTEAFFGQGTRLTVV.

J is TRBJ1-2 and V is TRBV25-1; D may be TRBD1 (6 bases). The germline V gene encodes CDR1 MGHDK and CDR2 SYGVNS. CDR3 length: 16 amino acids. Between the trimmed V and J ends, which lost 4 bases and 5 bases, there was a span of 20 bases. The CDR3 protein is CASSGPTGGEGYGYTF. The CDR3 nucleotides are TGTGCCAGCAGTGGGCCCACCGGGGGCGAAGGATATGGCTACACCTTC.